This TCR beta chain is from a study of T-cell reconstitution after alpha-beta-depleted transplantation in children. This clonotype has a handful of counts. Unique molecular identifiers were used in preparing the TCRbeta library. TCRdb reanalysed the PCR reads using MiXCR and keeps one entry per CDR3 protein. The profile covers 500,000 to 600,000 distinct CDR3 sequences, with approximately 16% appearing a single time and approximately 3% taken by the ten largest. V was pared by 5 bases and J by 4 bases, with 12 bases of the junction left unmatched. The CDR3 has 16 residues. The germline gives CDR1 SEHNR, CDR2 FQNEAQ (reference sequence).

The TCR comes from a human donor who donated a stem cell graft to a child with acute lymphoblastic leukemia. The rearrangement joins TRBV7-9 to TRBJ2-5; 8 bases fit TRBD1. The material sequenced was PBMCs from the stem cell graft donor, taken from the stem cell graft. CDR3 protein: CASSPEQGGIGETQYF. The DNA for the CDR3 is TGTGCCAGCAGCCCCGAACAGGGGGGTATCGGAGAGACCCAGTACTTC. The full variable domain, its missing parts supplied by reference TRBV7-9 and TRBJ2-5, is DTGVSQNPRHKITKRGQNVTFRCDPISEHNRLYWYRQTLGQGPEFLTYFQNEAQLEKSRLLSDRFSAERPKGSFSTLEIQRTEQGDSAMYLCASSPEQGGIGETQYFGPGTRLLVL.